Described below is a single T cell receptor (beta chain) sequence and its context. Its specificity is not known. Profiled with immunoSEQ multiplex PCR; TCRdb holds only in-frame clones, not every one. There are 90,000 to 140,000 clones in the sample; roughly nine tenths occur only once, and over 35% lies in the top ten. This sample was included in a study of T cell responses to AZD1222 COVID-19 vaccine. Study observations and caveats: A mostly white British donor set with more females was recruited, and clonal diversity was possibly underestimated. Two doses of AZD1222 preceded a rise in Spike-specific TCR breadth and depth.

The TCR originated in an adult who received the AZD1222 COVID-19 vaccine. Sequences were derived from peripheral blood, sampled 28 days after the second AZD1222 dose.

DNA for the CDR3: TGTGCCAGCAGGGGAAGGGGCGGGGAGCTGTTTTTT. Protein product: CASRGRGGELFF. This chain connects TRBV6-5 to TRBJ2-2, with TRBD1 as a possible D gene (5 bases). V dropped 6 bases and J dropped 7 bases, with 9 bases sitting between them. The V gene's germline CDR1 is MNHEY and CDR2 SVGAGI. The CDR3 extends over 12 amino acids.